The text below deals with one TCR beta chain. This sample stems from a study of blood T cell repertoires in COVID-19. Turning to the study itself: Sources were T cells, B-cell-depleted T cells, or PBMCs; the material itself was cDNA or gDNA.

CDR3 length equals 14 residues. CDR1 and CDR2 from the germline V gene are SGHRS and YFSETQ. Trimming took 9 bases from V and 4 from J; bases not matched to a gene: 12. Original handling: Amplification from reference gene primers served as the basis for estimated nucleated cell counts. Clones were read by immunoSEQ multiplex PCR, and TCRdb kept only the in-frame ones, dropping some. That table is the source of V, J and clone size, and D and trimming were worked out from the DNA. The sample has some 700,000 clones; 80% to 90% are singletons. The TCR was taken from a young woman with acute or convalescent COVID-19. The sequenced material came from peripheral blood. The V and J genes are TRBV5-1 and TRBJ2-5; 7 bases are shared with TRBD2. The CDR3 protein is CATSPAGHPETQYF. The CDR3 nucleotides are TGCGCCACCTCCCCAGCGGGGCACCCAGAGACCCAGTACTTC.